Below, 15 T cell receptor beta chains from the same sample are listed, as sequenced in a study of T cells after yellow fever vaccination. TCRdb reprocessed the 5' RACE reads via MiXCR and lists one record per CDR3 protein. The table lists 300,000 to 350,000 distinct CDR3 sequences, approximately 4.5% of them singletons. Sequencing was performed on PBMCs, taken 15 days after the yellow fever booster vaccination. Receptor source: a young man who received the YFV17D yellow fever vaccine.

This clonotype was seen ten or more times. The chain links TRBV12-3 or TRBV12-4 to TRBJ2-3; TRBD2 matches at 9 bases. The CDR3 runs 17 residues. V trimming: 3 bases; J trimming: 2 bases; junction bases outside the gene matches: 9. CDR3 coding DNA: TGTGCCAGCAGTTTTTTGGTAGCGGGGGAGCTCACAGATACGCAGTATTTT. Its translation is CASSFLVAGELTDTQYF.

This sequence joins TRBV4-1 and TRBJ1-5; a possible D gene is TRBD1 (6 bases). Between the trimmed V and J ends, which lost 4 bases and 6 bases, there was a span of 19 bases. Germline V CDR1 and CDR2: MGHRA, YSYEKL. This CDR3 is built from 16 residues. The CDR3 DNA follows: TGCGCCAGCAGCCGGTGGGCAGGGGCGGTGGGTCAGCCCCAGCATTTT. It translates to CASSRWAGAVGQPQHF.

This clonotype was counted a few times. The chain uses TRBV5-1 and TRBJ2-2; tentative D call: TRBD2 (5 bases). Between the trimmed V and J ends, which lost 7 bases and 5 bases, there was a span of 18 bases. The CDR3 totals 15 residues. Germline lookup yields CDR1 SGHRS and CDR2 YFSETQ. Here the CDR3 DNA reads TGCGCCAGCCGGAAGGGTAGCGTAGGAACCGGGGAGCTGTTTTTT. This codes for CASRKGSVGTGELFF.

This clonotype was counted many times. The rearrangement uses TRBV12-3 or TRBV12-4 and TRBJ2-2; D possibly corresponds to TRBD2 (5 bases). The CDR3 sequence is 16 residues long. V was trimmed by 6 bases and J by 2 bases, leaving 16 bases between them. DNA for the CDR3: TGTGCCAGCAGCCCGTCAACGGGAACCAACACCGGGGAGCTGTTTTTT. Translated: CASSPSTGTNTGELFF.

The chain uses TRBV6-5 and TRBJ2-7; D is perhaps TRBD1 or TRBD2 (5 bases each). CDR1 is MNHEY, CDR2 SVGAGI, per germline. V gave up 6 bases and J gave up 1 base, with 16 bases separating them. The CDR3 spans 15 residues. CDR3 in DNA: TGTGCCAGCAGGCCTCCGGCAGGGACGTCCTACGAGCAGTACTTC. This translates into CASRPPAGTSYEQYF.

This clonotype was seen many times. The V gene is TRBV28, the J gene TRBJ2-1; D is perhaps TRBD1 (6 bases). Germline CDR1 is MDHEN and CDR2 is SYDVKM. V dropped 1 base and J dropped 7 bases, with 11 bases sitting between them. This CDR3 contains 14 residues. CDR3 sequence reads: CASSLLLGGNEQFF. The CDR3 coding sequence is TGTGCCAGCAGTTTATTATTAGGGGGTAATGAGCAGTTCTTC.

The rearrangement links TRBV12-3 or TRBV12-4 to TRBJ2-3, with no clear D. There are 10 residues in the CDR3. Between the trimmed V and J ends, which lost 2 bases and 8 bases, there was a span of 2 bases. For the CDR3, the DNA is TGTGCCAGCAGTTTATTTACGCAGTATTTT. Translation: CASSLFTQYF.

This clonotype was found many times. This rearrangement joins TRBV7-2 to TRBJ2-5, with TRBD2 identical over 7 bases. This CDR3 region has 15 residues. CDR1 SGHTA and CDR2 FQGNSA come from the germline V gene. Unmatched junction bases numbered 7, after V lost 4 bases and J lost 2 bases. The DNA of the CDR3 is TGTGCCAGCAGCTACCAAGCGGGGCAGCAAGAGACCCAGTACTTC. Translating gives CASSYQAGQQETQYF.

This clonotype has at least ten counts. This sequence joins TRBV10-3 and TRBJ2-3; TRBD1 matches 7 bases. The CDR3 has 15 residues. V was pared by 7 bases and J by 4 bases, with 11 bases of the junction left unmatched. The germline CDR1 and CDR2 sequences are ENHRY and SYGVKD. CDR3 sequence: CAITSDKGASDTQYF. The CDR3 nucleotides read TGTGCCATCACCTCCGATAAGGGGGCGTCAGATACGCAGTATTTT.

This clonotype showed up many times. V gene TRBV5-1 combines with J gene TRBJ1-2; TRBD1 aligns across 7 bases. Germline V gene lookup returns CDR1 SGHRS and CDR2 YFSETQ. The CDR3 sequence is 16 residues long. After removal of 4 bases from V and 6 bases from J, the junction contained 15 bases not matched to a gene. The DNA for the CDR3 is TGCGCCAGCAGCACGGAACCTTTCGACAGGGTCGATGGCTACACCTTC. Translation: CASSTEPFDRVDGYTF.

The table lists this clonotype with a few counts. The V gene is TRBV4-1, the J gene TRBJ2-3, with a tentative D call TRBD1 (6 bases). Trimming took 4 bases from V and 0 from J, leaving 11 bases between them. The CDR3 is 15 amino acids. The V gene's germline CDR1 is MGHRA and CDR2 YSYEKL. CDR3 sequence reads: CASSLTGSSTDTQYF. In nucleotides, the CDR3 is TGCGCCAGCAGCCTAACAGGGTCTAGCACAGATACGCAGTATTTT.

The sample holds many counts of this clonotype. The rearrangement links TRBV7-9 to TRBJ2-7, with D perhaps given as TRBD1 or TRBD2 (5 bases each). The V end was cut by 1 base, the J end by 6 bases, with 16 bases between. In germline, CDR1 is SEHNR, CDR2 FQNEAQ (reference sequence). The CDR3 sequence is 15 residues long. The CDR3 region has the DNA TGTGCCAGCAGCTTAGTTAGGGGCCCACTAGGCGAGCAGTACGTC. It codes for CASSLVRGPLGEQYV.

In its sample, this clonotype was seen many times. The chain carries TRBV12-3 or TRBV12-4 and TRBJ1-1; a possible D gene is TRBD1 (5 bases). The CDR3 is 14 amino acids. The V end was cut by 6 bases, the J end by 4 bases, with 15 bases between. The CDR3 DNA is TGTGCCAGCAGGGACGAAGGGAGGGGCACTGAAGCTTTCTTT. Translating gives CASRDEGRGTEAFF.

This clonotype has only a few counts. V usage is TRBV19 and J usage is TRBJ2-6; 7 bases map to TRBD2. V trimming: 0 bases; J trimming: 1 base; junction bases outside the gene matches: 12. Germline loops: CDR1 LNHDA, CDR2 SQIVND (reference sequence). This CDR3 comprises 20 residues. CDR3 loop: CASSIDPRGEGLSGANVLTF. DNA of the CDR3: TGTGCCAGTAGTATAGATCCCAGAGGGGAGGGCCTTTCTGGGGCCAACGTCCTGACTTTC.

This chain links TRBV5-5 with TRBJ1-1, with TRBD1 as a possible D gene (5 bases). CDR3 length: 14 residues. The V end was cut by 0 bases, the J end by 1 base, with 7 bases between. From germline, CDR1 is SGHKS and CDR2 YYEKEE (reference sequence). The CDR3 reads CASSLAGANTEAFF. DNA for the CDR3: TGTGCCAGCAGCTTGGCCGGGGCGAACACTGAAGCTTTCTTT. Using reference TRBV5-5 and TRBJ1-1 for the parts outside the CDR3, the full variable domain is DAGVTQSPTHLIKTRGQQVTLRCSPISGHKSVSWYQQVLGQGPQFIFQYYEKEERGRGNFPDRFSARQFPNYSSELNVNALLLGDSALYLCASSLAGANTEAFFGQGTRLTVV.